This T cell receptor beta chain was recovered during a study of blood T cell repertoires in COVID-19. Across the study: Samples came from the United States, Italy and Spain, spanning acute and convalescent COVID-19.

Here immunoSEQ multiplex PCR was the method, and the copy in TCRdb shows in-frame clones only, minus some. Among approximately 400,000 clones listed, about 87% were seen once. This clone was observed a single time. This CDR3 has 13 residues. The germline V gene has CDR1 SGHRS and CDR2 YFSETQ. The ends lost 0 bases at V and 7 bases at J; junction bases unmatched: 2. The rearrangement joins TRBV5-1 to TRBJ2-7; 9 bases fit TRBD1. Sequencing input: peripheral blood. The receptor comes from a woman between 45 and 65 years old with COVID-19, enrolled during active disease. The CDR3 DNA reads TGCGCCAGCAGCTTGGGAGGGACAGGGGAGCAGTACTTC. Amino acids: CASSLGGTGEQYF.